The 13 T cell receptor beta chains listed next were all sequenced from one sample in a study of human CD8 memory T cell subsets. It was UMI-labeled 5' RACE by which the TCR beta libraries were made. TCRdb reanalyzed the 5' RACE reads, giving one entry per CDR3 protein sequence and no DNA. This table holds about 4,900 distinct CDR3 sequences. Sequenced input: CD8+ effector memory T cells (TEM) sorted from PBMCs. Subset here: effector memory CD8 T cells, CCR7- CD45RO+ CD95+. The source of these receptors is a human donor in good health.

Considering frequency, this clonotype is medium-sized. Here the CDR3 reads CASSELRVSSYNEQFF. The chain links TRBV2 to TRBJ2-1; TCRdb lists TRBD2, though no DNA is available to test this call. Germline CDR1 and CDR2: SNHLY and FYNNEI. This CDR3 is built from 16 residues.

The CDR3 reads CSASVRTGGSQPQHF. V usage is TRBV20-1 and J usage is TRBJ1-5; the D call from TCRdb, TRBD1, cannot be confirmed without DNA. Germline V gene lookup returns CDR1 DFQATT and CDR2 SNEGSKA (reference sequence). The CDR3 runs to 15 residues.

The chain uses TRBV25-1 and TRBJ1-1; no DNA is available, so the TRBD1 call from TCRdb remains unchecked. CDR3 length equals 16 residues. Germline V CDR1 and CDR2: MGHDK, SYGVNS. CDR3 in amino acids: CASSYPTGATNTEAFF.

The gene calls are TRBV6-4 and TRBJ2-1. Germline CDR1 MRHNA, CDR2 SNTAGT. The CDR3 runs to 16 residues. The CDR3 sequence is CASSDSTSKSYNEQFF.

The genes are TRBV18 and TRBJ2-7. The CDR3 has 16 residues. Germline CDR1 KGHSH, CDR2 LQKENI. The CDR3 is CASSPPATTSFYEQYF. Together with reference TRBV18 and TRBJ2-7, the CDR3 gives the full variable domain: NAGVMQNPRHLVRRRGQEARLRCSPMKGHSHVYWYRQLPEEGLKFMVYLQKENIIDESGMPKERFSAEFPKEGPSILRIQQVVRGDSAAYFCASSPPATTSFYEQYFGPGTRLTVT.

The chain combines TRBV28 with TRBJ2-6; TCRdb reports TRBD1, a call that lacks DNA to check it against. The CDR3 runs to 16 residues. Germline CDR1 reads MDHEN; CDR2 reads SYDVKM. The CDR3 loop reads CASTPGTISGANVLTF.

The J gene is TRBJ2-1, the V gene TRBV20-1. The CDR3 is made up of 15 amino acids. Germline V gene data show CDR1 as DFQATT and CDR2 as SNEGSKA (reference sequence). This CDR3 is CSARDQEYSYNEQFF.

Considering frequency, this clonotype is medium-sized (0.01 to 0.1%). The V call is TRBV4-3, the J call TRBJ2-7; TCRdb's D call of TRBD2 is untestable without DNA. Germline CDR1 and CDR2: LGHNA and YSLEER. The CDR3 consists of 15 residues. This chain's CDR3 is CASSPTSGPSYEQYF.

This chain connects TRBV5-1 to TRBJ2-7. CDR1 is SGHRS, CDR2 YFSETQ, per germline. The length of the CDR3 is 12 residues. The CDR3 region is CASSLSGREQYF.

The J gene is TRBJ2-1, the V gene TRBV6-4; lacking DNA, the TRBD1 call made by TCRdb goes unchecked. Germline CDR1 MRHNA, CDR2 SNTAGT. This CDR3 comprises 15 residues. This CDR3 reads CASSVSAEPGDEQFF.

This rearrangement joins TRBV7-2 to TRBJ1-5. The CDR3 has 16 amino acids. Per germline, CDR1 SGHTA and CDR2 FQGNSA. The CDR3 sequence: CASSSGTQYSNQPQHF.

V is TRBV7-9 and J is TRBJ2-2; TCRdb's D gene call, TRBD1, goes unchecked for lack of DNA. Germline-derived CDR1 and CDR2 are SEHNR and FQNEAQ (reference sequence). This CDR3 region has 15 residues. The CDR3 loop is CASSLGTGDTGELFF. The full variable domain, completed using reference TRBV7-9 and TRBJ2-2, is DTGVSQNPRHKITKRGQNVTFRCDPISEHNRLYWYRQTLGQGPEFLTYFQNEAQLEKSRLLSDRFSAERPKGSFSTLEIQRTEQGDSAMYLCASSLGTGDTGELFFGEGSRLTVL.

The rearrangement joins TRBV11-2 to TRBJ2-7. Germline V gene sequence: CDR1 SGHAT, CDR2 FQNNGV. The CDR3 is 15 residues long. The CDR3 spells CASSLDSRDLYEQYF.